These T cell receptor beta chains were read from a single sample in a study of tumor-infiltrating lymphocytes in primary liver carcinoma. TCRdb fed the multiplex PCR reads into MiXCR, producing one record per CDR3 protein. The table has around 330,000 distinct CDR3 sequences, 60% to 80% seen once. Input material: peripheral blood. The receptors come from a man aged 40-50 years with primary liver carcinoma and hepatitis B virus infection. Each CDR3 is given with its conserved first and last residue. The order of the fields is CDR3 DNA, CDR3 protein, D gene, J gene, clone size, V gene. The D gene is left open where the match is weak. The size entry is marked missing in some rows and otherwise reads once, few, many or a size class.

TGTACCAGCAGCCAAGTACTAGCGGGAGGAGGCGAGCAGTTCTTC | CTSSQVLAGGGEQFF | TRBD2 | TRBJ2-1 | once | TRBV14
TGTGCCAGCAGTTTAAGTGCGAAGACAGATACGCAGTATTTT | CASSLSAKTDTQYF | NA | TRBJ2-3 | NA | TRBV12-3/TRBV12-4
TGTGCCAGCGCCGACTCCGGGACTAAGTCCAGTGAGCAGTTCTTC | CASADSGTKSSEQFF | TRBD2 | TRBJ2-1 | NA | TRBV11-1
TGTGCCAGCAGTACCTATAGCGGGAGAGAGACCCAGTACTTC | CASSTYSGRETQYF | TRBD2 | TRBJ2-5 | many | TRBV6-2/TRBV6-3
TGTGCCAGCAGCTTAGGGATAACCGATGGCTACACCTTC | CASSLGITDGYTF | NA | TRBJ1-2 | NA | TRBV7-9
TGTGTCAGCAGCCTCGACAACGCCTACGAGCAGTACTTC | CVSSLDNAYEQYF | NA | TRBJ2-7 | NA | TRBV6-2/TRBV6-3
TGTGCCAGCAGCCGGACAGGCCGGCAGTACTTC | CASSRTGRQYF | TRBD1 | TRBJ2-7 | NA | TRBV11-1
TGTGCCAGCAGTAGGGACAGGGCGGATGGCTACACCTTC | CASSRDRADGYTF | TRBD1 | TRBJ1-2 | few | TRBV7-9
TGTGCCAGCAGTTTGACGGAGGGAGTCTCCAATGAGCAGTTCTTC | CASSLTEGVSNEQFF | NA | TRBJ2-1 | NA | TRBV12-3/TRBV12-4
TGCAGCGTTGATGCCAATCAAGCGGATACGCAGTATTTT | CSVDANQADTQYF | NA | TRBJ2-3 | many | TRBV29-1
TGTGCCAGCAGTTACCCTAGAGAGACATGGCTCCTCTCCTACGAGCAGTACTTC | CASSYPRETWLLSYEQYF | NA | TRBJ2-7 | NA | TRBV6-6
TGTGCCAGCAGCGTAGATCTGGGAGTGGCTCAGCCCCAACATTTT | CASSVDLGVAQPQHF | NA | TRBJ1-5 | NA | TRBV11-3
TGTGCCACCAGCAGAGATGACCCCTTCGGTCCCTTTAATGAGCAGTTCTTC | CATSRDDPFGPFNEQFF | NA | TRBJ2-1 | NA | TRBV15
TGTGCCAGCAGCTTGACAGAGACCCAGTACTTC | CASSLTETQYF | NA | TRBJ2-5 | many | TRBV7-9
TGCAGCGTTACATCAGGCCAAGATACGCAGCATTTT | CSVTSGQDTQHF | NA | TRBJ1-5 | NA | TRBV29-1
TGTCCCAGCAGTTACGCTACGACTAGCGAGAACCTTTTCGGCGAGCAGTACTTC | CPSSYATTSENLFGEQYF | TRBD2 | TRBJ2-7 | once | TRBV6-5
TGTGCCAGCAGCTTCCGACAGTCTCAAGAGACCCAGTACTTC | CASSFRQSQETQYF | NA | TRBJ2-5 | NA | TRBV7-9
TGCAGTGTTGGGACTAGCGGGAGGCTTAGCACAGATACGCAGTATTTT | CSVGTSGRLSTDTQYF | TRBD2 | TRBJ2-3 | NA | TRBV20-1
TGTGCCAGCAGCGCGGGTCAGGGAAGGACTGTAGCTTTCTTT | CASSAGQGRTVAFF | NA | TRBJ1-1 | once | TRBV11-2
TGTGCCATCAGTACCGGGACTAGTAATGAGCAGTTCTTC | CAISTGTSNEQFF | TRBD2 | TRBJ2-1 | NA | TRBV10-3
TGTGCCAGCAGCTTGGGGCAGATGAACACTGAAACTTTCTTT | CASSLGQMNTETFF | NA | TRBJ1-1 | NA | TRBV5-4
TGTGCCAGCAGTTGGACGTCCGGGGATTCACCCCTCCACTTT | CASSWTSGDSPLHF | NA | TRBJ1-6 | medium-sized | TRBV11-1
TGCGCCAGCAGCTTGGGCGGCTCTGGAAACATCATATTTTTT | CASSLGGSGNIIFF | NA | TRBJ1-3 | NA | TRBV11-3
TGTGCCAGCAGCCAAGATTTGCTGGACAGGGTCAAGTTCTTC | CASSQDLLDRVKFF | TRBD1 | TRBJ2-1 | NA | TRBV4-2
TGCAGTGCTCGAGAAGAGACCCAGTACTTC | CSAREETQYF | NA | TRBJ2-5 | NA | TRBV20-1
TGCAGTGGTCGACAGGTCGATGGCTACACCTTC | CSGRQVDGYTF | NA | TRBJ1-2 | NA | TRBV29-1
TGCGCCAGCAGTCTCCGGGGTTACGGCACTGAAGCTTTCTTT | CASSLRGYGTEAFF | NA | TRBJ1-1 | NA | TRBV5-1
TGTGCCAGCAGCTTAGGGGCAGGGGTAAATTACAATCAGCCCCAGCATTTT | CASSLGAGVNYNQPQHF | NA | TRBJ1-5 | few | TRBV7-9
TGTGCCAGCAGCCAACCAGGACTAGCAGGCTACGAGCAGTACTTC | CASSQPGLAGYEQYF | TRBD2 | TRBJ2-7 | many | TRBV6-6
TGTGCCAGCAGCCCTTGGAGGGAAAAACTGTTTTTT | CASSPWREKLFF | NA | TRBJ1-4 | many | TRBV7-8
TGTGCCAGCTCACTTCAGGCCAGCAAAAACATTCAGTACTTC | CASSLQASKNIQYF | NA | TRBJ2-4 | NA | TRBV18
TGTGCCAGCACCGCCCGTCGTGGGAGGAATATAGAGACCCAGTACTTC | CASTARRGRNIETQYF | NA | TRBJ2-5 | many | TRBV11-1
TGTGCCTGGAGTGGGGAGGGGATCTCGAAGCAGTACTTC | CAWSGEGISKQYF | TRBD2 | TRBJ2-7 | NA | TRBV30
TGTGCCAGTAGGCGACTAGCGGGCTCCTACGACCAGTACTTC | CASRRLAGSYDQYF | TRBD2 | TRBJ2-5 | NA | TRBV11-2
TGCAGCGTTGCTAGTCAGGGAACCGGGGAGCTGTTTTTT | CSVASQGTGELFF | NA | TRBJ2-2 | many | TRBV29-1
TGTGCCAGCACCCTGGGCCCGGGCTACGAGCAGTACTTC | CASTLGPGYEQYF | NA | TRBJ2-7 | NA | TRBV2
TGTGCCAGCAGCCACCATCGGGGAAAACAAGAGACCCAGTACTTC | CASSHHRGKQETQYF | NA | TRBJ2-5 | few | TRBV7-9
TGTGCCAGCAGCCCCTTAGCGGGGGCTTTCCAAGAGGCCCAGTACTTC | CASSPLAGAFQEAQYF | TRBD2 | TRBJ2-5 | NA | TRBV14
TGTGCCAGCAGTTTATGGCTGGGGGCGATTCAGCCCCAGCATTTT | CASSLWLGAIQPQHF | NA | TRBJ1-5 | NA | TRBV28
TGTGCCAGCAGTTTTTCGCGCACCTTTGCGGGAGGGCAAGAGACCCAGTACTTC | CASSFSRTFAGGQETQYF | TRBD2 | TRBJ2-5 | many | TRBV6-5
TGTGTCAGCAGCTTAGGGGACGGGAGCGGGCTCAATGAGCAGTTCTTC | CVSSLGDGSGLNEQFF | NA | TRBJ2-1 | NA | TRBV11-3
TGTGCCAGCAATGTCCTCAGGGGGGCAGCGAATTCACCCCTCCACTTT | CASNVLRGAANSPLHF | TRBD1 | TRBJ1-6 | NA | TRBV11-2
TGTGCCAGCAGTCAGTCAAGGGGATACGAGCAGTACTTC | CASSQSRGYEQYF | NA | TRBJ2-7 | many | TRBV12-3/TRBV12-4
TGTGCCAGCAGCTCTCAGGGGGTAAGCTGGGGAAACACCATATATTTT | CASSSQGVSWGNTIYF | TRBD1 | TRBJ1-3 | NA | TRBV13
TGCAGCGGCCGTAGCGGGAGAGGGGAGACCCTGAACTTC | CSGRSGRGETLNF | TRBD2 | TRBJ2-5 | NA | TRBV29-1
TGCGCCAGCAGTCATGAGGGCGTTCCAGAGACCCAGTACTTC | CASSHEGVPETQYF | NA | TRBJ2-5 | NA | TRBV5-1
TGTGCCTGGAGTGGACAGAACACCGGGGAGCTGTTTTTT | CAWSGQNTGELFF | NA | TRBJ2-2 | NA | TRBV30
TGTGCCAGCAGCCAAGTAGCTTTAACTGGGAATGAGCAGTACTTC | CASSQVALTGNEQYF | NA | TRBJ2-7 | NA | TRBV14
TGCAGTGCTAAGATTAGCGGGAGCCTACGGGATACGCAGTATTTT | CSAKISGSLRDTQYF | TRBD2 | TRBJ2-3 | NA | TRBV20-1
TGTGCCAGCAGCCCGGTGTTTCGGACTAGCACCTATACGCAGTATTTT | CASSPVFRTSTYTQYF | TRBD2 | TRBJ2-3 | few | TRBV28